These 20 T cell receptor beta chains came from one sample sequenced in a study of OX40 agonist ivuxolimab in advanced cancers. Generated by immunoSEQ multiplex PCR, the TCRdb table keeps only in-frame clones and is missing some. The top ten clones hold about two fifths of a sample with about 1,800 clones, 73% of them seen once. The sequences come from CD4+ or CD8+ T cells sorted from blood, collected in a trial of the OX40 agonist ivuxolimab. The receptor source for this set is an adult with an advanced solid tumor such as melanoma, head and neck, liver or kidney cancer.

This clone was detected only once. The J gene is TRBJ2-4, the V gene TRBV5-5, with 9 bases lining up with TRBD1. Germline lookup yields CDR1 SGHKS and CDR2 YYEKEE (reference sequence). After removal of 3 bases from V and 7 bases from J, the junction contained 5 bases not matched to a gene. The CDR3 sequence is 14 residues long. The CDR3 DNA follows: TGTGCCAGCAGCTACGGGACAGGGTTGAACATTCAGTACTTC. Protein sequence: CASSYGTGLNIQYF.

CDR3 sequence reads: CASSLRDSDNSPLHF. Written as DNA, the CDR3 is TGTGCCAGCAGTTTAAGGGACAGCGATAATTCACCCCTCCACTTT. V usage is TRBV27 and J usage is TRBJ1-6, with TRBD1 identical over 7 bases. The CDR3 has 15 residues. The trim removed 2 bases at V and 5 bases at J, leaving 3 bases unmatched. The germline V gene encodes CDR1 MNHEY and CDR2 SMNVEV (reference sequence).

This sequence joins TRBV10-2 and TRBJ1-5, with D hard to call. The V gene lost 8 bases and the J gene lost 4 bases, with 9 bases spanning the gap. Germline V gene sequence: CDR1 WSHSY, CDR2 SAAADI. The CDR3 totals 12 residues. The CDR3 spells CASGNINQPQHF. The DNA of the CDR3 is TGCGCCAGCGGGAATATTAATCAGCCCCAGCATTTT.

J is TRBJ2-7 and V is TRBV5-4; 7 positions match TRBD2. With 0 bases clipped from V and 1 base from J, the junction kept 7 bases outside the gene matches. Germline CDR1 SGHNT, CDR2 YYREEE (reference sequence). This CDR3 spans 16 amino acids. This CDR3 reads CASSLDQRGISYEQYF. For the CDR3, the DNA is TGTGCCAGCAGCTTGGATCAGCGGGGAATTTCCTACGAGCAGTACTTC.

The gene calls are TRBV4-2 and TRBJ2-7; 12 nucleotides match TRBD2. The CDR3 consists of 17 residues. CDR1 and CDR2 from the germline V gene are LGHNA and YNFKEQ. V shed 0 bases, J shed 3 bases, and the junction held 6 bases outside the gene matches. Here the CDR3 DNA reads TGTGCCAGCAGCCAAGATCTAGCGGGGGGGTTTAACTACGAGCAGTACTTC. This gives the protein CASSQDLAGGFNYEQYF.

The CDR3 loop is CASSQSYRGGYTEAFF. The CDR3 region has the DNA TGTGCCAGCAGCCAATCCTATAGGGGCGGATACACTGAAGCTTTCTTT. The V gene is TRBV14, the J gene TRBJ1-1; tentative D call: TRBD1 (5 bases). This CDR3 comprises 16 residues. Germline V CDR1 and CDR2: SGHDN, FVKESK. Trimming removed 2 bases at V and 3 bases at J, with 16 bases between.

This rearrangement joins TRBV2 to TRBJ1-1; D is undetermined. This CDR3 comprises 14 residues. Germline CDR1 reads SNHLY; CDR2 reads FYNNEI. V lost 4 bases and J 5 bases, leaving 14 bases between the germline ends. CDR3 protein: CASSGGLLGTEAFF. The CDR3 bases are TGTGCCAGCAGTGGTGGGCTACTGGGTACTGAAGCTTTCTTT.

This clone has more than one count but fewer than ten. The V and J genes are TRBV7-3 and TRBJ2-2; no clear D. Per the germline V gene, CDR1 is SGHTA and CDR2 is FQGTGA. The CDR3 sequence is 15 residues long. Between the trimmed V and J ends, which lost 1 base and 3 bases, there was a span of 9 bases. The CDR3 DNA follows: TGTGCCAGCAGCTTAATGACCCAGGACACCGGGGAGCTGTTTTTT. It yields the protein CASSLMTQDTGELFF.

The rearrangement links TRBV13 to TRBJ1-1, with D uncertain. CDR1 is PRHDT, CDR2 FYEKMQ, per germline (reference sequence). The CDR3 has 15 amino acids. With 5 bases removed from V and 5 bases from J, the gap between germline ends came to 18 bases. CDR3 coding DNA: TGTGCCAGCAGCCCCCTCGTTCCGGGGAGTACTGAAGCTTTCTTT. Translation: CASSPLVPGSTEAFF.

The J gene is TRBJ2-7, the V gene TRBV2; TRBD1 might be the D (6 bases). Trimming shortened V by 2 bases and J by 6 bases, and 14 bases separated the two germline ends. Germline CDR1 and CDR2: SNHLY and FYNNEI. CDR3 size: 14 residues. The CDR3, as DNA: TGTGCCAGCAGTGAAACATGGGGACAAGGCGAGCAGTACTTC. It yields the protein CASSETWGQGEQYF. Full variable domain (remainder filled in from reference TRBV2 and TRBJ2-7): EPEVTQTPSHQVTQMGQEVILRCVPISNHLYFYWYRQILGQKVEFLVSFYNNEISEKSEIFDDQFSVERPDGSNFTLKIRSTKLEDSAMYFCASSETWGQGEQYFGPGTRLTVT.

V is TRBV6-6 and J is TRBJ1-6; D not certain. V lost 4 bases to trimming and J lost 7 bases, with 11 bases between them. The V gene's germline CDR1 is MNHNY and CDR2 SVGAGI (reference sequence). This CDR3 contains 14 residues. CDR3 region: CASSSLDGNSPLHF. The CDR3 DNA reads as TGTGCCAGCAGTTCCTTGGACGGGAATTCACCCCTCCACTTT.

The chain is built from TRBV10-2 and TRBJ2-5, with D perhaps being TRBD1 or TRBD2 (5 bases each). The germline V and J ends were trimmed by 6 bases and 9 bases, with 26 bases remaining between them. The CDR3 has 16 residues. The V gene's germline CDR1 is WSHSY and CDR2 SAAADI. As DNA, the CDR3 is TGCGCCAGCAGCGCGGTGAGGGGACCGTATACACTGGCCCAGTACTTC. Translation gives CASSAVRGPYTLAQYF.

This rearrangement joins TRBV6-4 to TRBJ2-3; 8 bases line up with TRBD2. V was pared by 5 bases and J by 6 bases, with 7 bases of the junction left unmatched. The CDR3 covers 14 residues. Germline-derived CDR1 and CDR2 are MRHNA and SNTAGT. CDR3 nucleotides: TGTGCCAGCAGTAACAGCGGGGGAGGGGATACGCAGTATTTT. As protein: CASSNSGGGDTQYF.

As DNA, the CDR3 is TGCGCCAGCAGTGATGCCGTTGGATGGGGTGACGCTGAAGCTTTCTTT. Protein sequence: CASSDAVGWGDAEAFF. The J gene is TRBJ1-1, the V gene TRBV10-1, with no clear D. CDR1 and CDR2 from the germline V gene are WNHNN and SYGVQD (reference sequence). The germline V and J ends were trimmed by 3 bases and 6 bases, with 20 bases remaining between them. CDR3 length: 16 residues.

In its sample, this clone was seen a few times. The CDR3 reads CASSLEQGFSYEQYF. The CDR3 nucleotides read TGTGCCAGCAGCTTAGAACAGGGGTTCTCCTACGAGCAGTACTTC. The rearrangement joins TRBV7-2 to TRBJ2-7; 7 bases match TRBD1. Germline CDR1 SGHTA, CDR2 FQGNSA. The CDR3 contains 15 residues. With 1 base clipped from V and 0 bases from J, the junction kept 3 bases outside the gene matches.

This sequence joins TRBV6-5 and TRBJ2-5; the D gene is possibly TRBD2 (5 bases). The germline V gene has CDR1 MNHEY and CDR2 SVGAGI. Trimming left V 2 bases short and J 2 bases short, with 9 bases between. This CDR3 comprises 14 residues. CDR3: CASSYEGIQETQYF. CDR3 sequence (DNA): TGTGCCAGCAGTTACGAGGGCATTCAAGAGACCCAGTACTTC.

This chain connects TRBV9 to TRBJ2-1; TRBD2 agrees at 8 bases. The germline gives CDR1 SGDLS, CDR2 YYNGEE. The V segment lost 4 bases and the J segment 9 bases; nucleotides outside the gene matches: 9. The CDR3 runs 14 residues. The CDR3 here is CASSPTGGLVEQFF. CDR3 coding DNA: TGTGCCAGCAGCCCGACGGGGGGGCTGGTTGAGCAGTTCTTC. Complete variable domain (other parts from reference TRBV9 and TRBJ2-1): DSGVTQTPKHLITATGQRVTLRCSPRSGDLSVYWYQQSLDQGLQFLIQYYNGEERAKGNILERFSAQQFPDLHSELNLSSLELGDSALYFCASSPTGGLVEQFFGPGTRLTVL.

The chain couples TRBV4-3 to TRBJ2-1; TRBD2 agrees at 8 bases. V shed 0 bases and J 9 bases; nucleotides not matched to a gene: 7. The CDR3 has 15 amino acids. The germline CDR1 and CDR2 sequences are LGHNA and YSLEER. CDR3 bases: TGCGCCAGCAGCCAAGATCGAGCGGGGGTCGGTGAGCAGTTCTTC. Amino acid sequence: CASSQDRAGVGEQFF.

This clone was counted a single time. The V and J genes are TRBV6-5 and TRBJ2-4; D ambiguous. V shed 8 bases and J shed 1 base, with 15 bases lying between them. Germline CDR1 and CDR2: MNHEY and SVGAGI. This CDR3 contains 15 residues. The CDR3 loop reads CASRAASPAKNIQYF. CDR3 DNA: TGTGCCAGCCGGGCGGCTTCTCCTGCCAAAAACATTCAGTACTTC.

V usage is TRBV7-3 and J usage is TRBJ1-2, with D possibly matching TRBD1 (5 bases). There are 16 residues in the CDR3. Trimming left V 5 bases short and J 7 bases short, with 23 bases between. Germline-derived CDR1 and CDR2 are SGHTA and FQGTGA. The CDR3 DNA sequence: TGTGCCAGCAGCCCAGGTGGACCGGGCTCGGGGGGTGGCTACACCTTC. It encodes CASSPGGPGSGGGYTF.